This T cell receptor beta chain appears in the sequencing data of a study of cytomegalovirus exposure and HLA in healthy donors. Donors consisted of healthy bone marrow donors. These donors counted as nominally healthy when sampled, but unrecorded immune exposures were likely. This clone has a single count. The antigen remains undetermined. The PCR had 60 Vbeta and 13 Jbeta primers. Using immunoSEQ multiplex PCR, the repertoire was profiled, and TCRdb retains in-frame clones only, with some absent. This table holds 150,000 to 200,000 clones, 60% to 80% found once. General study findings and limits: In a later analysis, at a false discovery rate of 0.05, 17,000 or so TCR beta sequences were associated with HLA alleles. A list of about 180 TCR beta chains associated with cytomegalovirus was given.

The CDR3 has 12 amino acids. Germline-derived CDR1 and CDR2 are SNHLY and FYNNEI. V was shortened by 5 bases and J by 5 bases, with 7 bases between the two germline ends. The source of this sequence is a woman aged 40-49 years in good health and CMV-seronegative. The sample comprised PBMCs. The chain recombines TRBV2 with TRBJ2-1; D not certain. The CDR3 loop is CASSKQDNEQFF. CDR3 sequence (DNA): TGTGCCAGCAGTAAACAAGACAATGAGCAGTTCTTC.